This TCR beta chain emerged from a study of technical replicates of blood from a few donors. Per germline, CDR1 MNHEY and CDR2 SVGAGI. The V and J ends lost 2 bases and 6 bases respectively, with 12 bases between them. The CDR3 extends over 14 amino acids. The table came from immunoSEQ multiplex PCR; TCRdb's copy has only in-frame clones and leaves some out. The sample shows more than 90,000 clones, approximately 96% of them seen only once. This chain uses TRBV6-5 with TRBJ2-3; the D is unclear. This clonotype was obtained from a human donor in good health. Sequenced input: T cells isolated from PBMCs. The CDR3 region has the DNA TGTGCCAGCAGTTACCGGCCTTGGGCGGATACGCAGTATTTT. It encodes CASSYRPWADTQYF.